The 12 T cell receptor beta chains presented below share a single source sample, sequenced in a study of human T cells and chemical hapten exposure. Each CDR3 protein gets one entry after TCRdb re-called the RACE reads with MiXCR. Here the sample spans about 140,000 distinct CDR3 sequences, 12% being singletons. The time point was: patch test 2, 6 weeks after DPC sensitization. As to treatment: therapeutic diphenylcyclopropenone sensitization with weekly scalp DPC. This material consisted of whole blood, taken in connection with sensitization to the hapten diphenylcyclopropenone (DPC). The receptors shown here come from a woman aged 45-60 years with alopecia areata. Some clones in this sample may be carry-over from other donors' samples.

This sequence joins TRBV5-1 and TRBJ2-3; D is ambiguous. Germline CDR1 reads SGHRS; CDR2 reads YFSETQ. The CDR3 length is 13 residues. V lost 4 bases, J lost 6 bases, and 12 bases lay in between. The CDR3 spells CASSPLTSDTQYF. The CDR3 coding sequence is TGCGCCAGCAGCCCGCTCACTTCGGATACGCAGTATTTT.

The CDR3 spells CSGTRDAKTQYF. CDR3 bases: TGCAGCGGTACCAGGGATGCTAAGACCCAGTACTTC. This chain uses TRBV29-1 with TRBJ2-5; D might be TRBD1 (5 bases). Germline values: CDR1 SQVTM, CDR2 ANQGSEA. This CDR3 spans 12 amino acids. Trimming shortened V by 7 bases and J by 6 bases, and 15 bases separated the two germline ends.

This clonotype appeared a single time. The J gene is TRBJ2-4, the V gene TRBV20-1; 9 bases map to TRBD1. Germline V CDR1 and CDR2: DFQATT, SNEGSKA (reference sequence). The V and J ends lost 1 base and 10 bases, in that order; junction bases with no gene match: 8. The CDR3 loop spans 14 amino acids. Written as DNA, the CDR3 is TGCAGTGCTAGAGTAGGGACAGGGCGGATGATTCAGTACTTC. Translation: CSARVGTGRMIQYF.

This clonotype turned up a few times. This rearrangement joins TRBV28 to TRBJ2-5; TRBD2 agrees at 7 bases. Germline V gene data show CDR1 as MDHEN and CDR2 as SYDVKM. V gave up 8 bases and J gave up 5 bases; unmatched junction bases: 8. This CDR3 spans 13 amino acids. Here the CDR3 reads CASGEGREETQYF. CDR3 nucleotide sequence: TGTGCCAGCGGGGAGGGGCGTGAGGAGACCCAGTACTTC.

This clonotype showed up just a few times. This chain joins TRBV9 and TRBJ2-3, with 12 bases that match TRBD1. This CDR3 spans 16 amino acids. CDR1 SGDLS and CDR2 YYNGEE come from the germline V gene. Trimming cost V 4 bases and J 3 bases; bases outside gene matches: 6. CDR3 sequence reads: CASSTGDRGLTDTQYF. DNA for the CDR3: TGTGCCAGCAGCACCGGGGACAGGGGGCTGACAGATACGCAGTATTTT.

The chain couples TRBV7-2 to TRBJ2-2; 9 nucleotides line up with TRBD2. V was clipped by 5 bases and J by 5 bases; unmatched bases: 12. CDR3 length: 17 residues. CDR1 and CDR2 from the germline V gene are SGHTA and FQGNSA. This CDR3 is CASSLLAGPGWTGELFF. DNA of the CDR3: TGTGCCAGCAGCCTCCTAGCGGGACCGGGGTGGACCGGGGAGCTGTTTTTT.

V usage is TRBV12-3 or TRBV12-4 and J usage is TRBJ2-7; 9 bases agree with TRBD1. This CDR3 has 14 residues. Losses at the gene ends were 10 bases for V and 2 bases for J; bases not matched to a gene: 9. The CDR3 DNA is TGTGCCACCAGAGCCGGGACAGGGACCTACGAGCAGTACTTC. Translated: CATRAGTGTYEQYF.

This clonotype was seen ten or more times. CDR3 DNA: TGTGCCAGCAACACCGGACAGGGGGGGCACGAGCAGTACTTC. Protein: CASNTGQGGHEQYF. The chain joins TRBV6-2 or TRBV6-3 to TRBJ2-7; TRBD1 agrees at 10 bases. This CDR3 is 14 amino acids long. The ends lost 7 bases at V and 5 bases at J; junction bases unmatched: 8. CDR1 and CDR2 from the germline V gene are MNHEY and SVGEGT.

Many counts were recorded for this clonotype. This chain joins TRBV29-1 and TRBJ2-1, with TRBD2 matching over 8 bases. V shed 1 base and J 8 bases; nucleotides not matched to a gene: 7. The CDR3 is made up of 14 amino acids. Germline CDR1 reads SQVTM; CDR2 reads ANQGSEA. The CDR3 nucleotides are TGCAGCGTTGAAGGAGAGCGGGGGAGGTATGAGCAGTTCTTC. Translated: CSVEGERGRYEQFF.

The CDR3 sequence is CASSPAEIYEQYF. The CDR3 nucleotides read TGTGCCAGCTCACCAGCGGAGATATACGAGCAGTACTTC. The V and J genes are TRBV18 and TRBJ2-7; D is ambiguous. The V gene lost 2 bases and the J gene lost 4 bases, with 9 bases spanning the gap. The CDR3 totals 13 residues. CDR1 and CDR2 (germline): KGHSH, LQKENI.

At least ten counts were recorded for this clonotype. The chain is built from TRBV27 and TRBJ1-2; D might be TRBD1 (5 bases). CDR3 size: 15 residues. With 1 base removed from V and 0 bases from J, the gap between germline ends came to 9 bases. Germline loops: CDR1 MNHEY, CDR2 SMNVEV (reference sequence). CDR3 sequence: CASSLYGTANYGYTF. In nucleotides, the CDR3 is TGTGCCAGCAGTTTATATGGGACGGCTAACTATGGCTACACCTTC.

This clonotype came up a few times. The V call is TRBV21-1, the J call TRBJ1-1; TRBD1, the table's D call, was not compared with the DNA. TRBV21-1 is a listed pseudogene. The CDR3 consists of 14 residues. CDR3 nucleotides: TGTGCCAGCAGCCAGAAACAGGGAGACACTGAAGCTTTCTTT. Translated: CASSQKQGDTEAFF.